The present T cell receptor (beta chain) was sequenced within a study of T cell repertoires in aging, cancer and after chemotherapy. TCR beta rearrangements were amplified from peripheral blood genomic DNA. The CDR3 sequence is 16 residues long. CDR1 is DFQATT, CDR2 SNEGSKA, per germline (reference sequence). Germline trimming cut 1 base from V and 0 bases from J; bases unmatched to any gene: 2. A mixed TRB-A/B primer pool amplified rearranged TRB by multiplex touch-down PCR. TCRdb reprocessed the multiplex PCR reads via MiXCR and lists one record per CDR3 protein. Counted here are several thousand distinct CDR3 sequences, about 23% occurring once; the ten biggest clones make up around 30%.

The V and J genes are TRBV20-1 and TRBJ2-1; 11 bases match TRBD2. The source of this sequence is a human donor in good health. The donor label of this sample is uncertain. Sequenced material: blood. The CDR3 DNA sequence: TGCAGTGCTAGAGGACTAGCGGGAAGCTCCTACAATGAGCAGTTCTTC. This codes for CSARGLAGSSYNEQFF.